This TCR beta chain came from a study of shared clonotypes between healthy human individuals. The assay was immunoSEQ multiplex PCR, and TCRdb's table has in-frame clones only and misses some. Of 950,000 to 1,300,000 clones listed, about 77% are singletons. The sequenced sample consisted of memory CD4+ T cells sorted from blood. Subset reported: CD45RA-negative fraction. The TCR sequence derives from a man aged 18 to 29 in good health.

The CDR3 nucleotides read TGTGCCAGTCAGGGGCAGGGGGCCTACGAGCAGTACTTC. Translation gives CASQGQGAYEQYF. The chain joins TRBV18 to TRBJ2-7, with 7 positions matching TRBD1. J gave up 2 bases and V 9 bases, and 7 bases lay outside the gene matches. The CDR3 consists of 13 residues. CDR1 KGHSH and CDR2 LQKENI come from the germline V gene.